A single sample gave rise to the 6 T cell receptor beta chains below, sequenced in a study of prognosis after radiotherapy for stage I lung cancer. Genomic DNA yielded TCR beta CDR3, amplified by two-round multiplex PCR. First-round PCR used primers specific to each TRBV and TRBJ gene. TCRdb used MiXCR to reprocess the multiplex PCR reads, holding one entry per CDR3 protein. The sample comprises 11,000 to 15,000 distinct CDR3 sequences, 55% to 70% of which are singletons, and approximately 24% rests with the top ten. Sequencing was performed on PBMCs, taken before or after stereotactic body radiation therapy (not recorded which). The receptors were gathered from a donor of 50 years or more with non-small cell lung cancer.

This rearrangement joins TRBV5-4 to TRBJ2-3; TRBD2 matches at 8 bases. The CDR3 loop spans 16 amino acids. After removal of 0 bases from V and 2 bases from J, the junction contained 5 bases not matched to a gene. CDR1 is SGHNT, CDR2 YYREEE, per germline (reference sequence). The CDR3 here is CASSLAAGGDTDTQYF. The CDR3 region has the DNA TGTGCCAGCAGCTTGGCGGCGGGAGGAGACACAGATACGCAGTATTTT.

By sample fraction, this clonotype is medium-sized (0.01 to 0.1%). CDR3 sequence reads: CASSSRDRVLYSPLHF. The CDR3, as DNA: TGTGCCAGCAGCTCCAGGGATCGCGTTTTGTATTCACCCCTCCACTTT. The V gene is TRBV7-8, the J gene TRBJ1-6; D is possibly TRBD1 (5 bases). This CDR3 has 16 residues. Between the trimmed V and J ends, which lost 4 bases and 8 bases, there was a span of 18 bases. Germline CDR1 SGHVS, CDR2 FQNEAQ. Together with reference TRBV7-8 and TRBJ1-6, the CDR3 gives the full variable domain: GAGVSQSPRYKVAKRGQDVALRCDPISGHVSLFWYQQALGQGPEFLTYFQNEAQLDKSGLPSDRFFAERPEGSVSTLKIQRTQQEDSAVYLCASSSRDRVLYSPLHFGNGTRLTVT.

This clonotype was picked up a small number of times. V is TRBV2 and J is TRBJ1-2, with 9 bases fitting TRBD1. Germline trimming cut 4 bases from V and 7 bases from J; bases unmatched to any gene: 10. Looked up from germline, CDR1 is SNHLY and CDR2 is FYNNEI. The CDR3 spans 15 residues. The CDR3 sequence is CASSVGPGQGGGYTF. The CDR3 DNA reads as TGTGCCAGCAGTGTGGGACCGGGACAGGGTGGTGGCTACACCTTC.

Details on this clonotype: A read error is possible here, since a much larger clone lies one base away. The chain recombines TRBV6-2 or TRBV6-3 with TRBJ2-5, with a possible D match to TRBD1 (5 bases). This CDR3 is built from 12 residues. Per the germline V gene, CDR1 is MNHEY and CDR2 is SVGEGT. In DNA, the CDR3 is TGTTCCAGCAGCCAATCAGGGGAGACCCAGTACTTC. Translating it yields CSSSQSGETQYF.

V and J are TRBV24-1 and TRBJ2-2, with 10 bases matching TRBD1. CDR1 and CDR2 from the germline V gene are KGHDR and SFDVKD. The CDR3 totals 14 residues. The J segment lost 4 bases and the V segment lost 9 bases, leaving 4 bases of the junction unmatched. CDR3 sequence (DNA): TGTGCCACCGGTTGGGACAGGGGCACCGGGGAGCTGTTTTTT. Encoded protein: CATGWDRGTGELFF.

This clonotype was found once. In DNA form, the CDR3 reads TGCAGTGCAAGGACAGGGCGGGGCTTGATCAATGAGCAGTTCTTC. Translated, it gives CSARTGRGLINEQFF. This chain uses TRBV20-1 with TRBJ2-5; 8 bases agree with TRBD1. The DNA end is more similar to TRBJ2-1, so the J call may be wrong. This CDR3 contains 15 residues. Germline V gene data show CDR1 as DFQATT and CDR2 as SNEGSKA (reference sequence).